One T cell receptor (beta chain) is described in this entry. The data belong to a study of blood T cell repertoires in COVID-19. As for the study in general: COVID-19 samples, acute and convalescent, were from the United States, Italy and Spain. Sources were T cells, B-cell-depleted T cells, or PBMCs; the material itself was cDNA or gDNA.

As handled by the study authors: Scientists estimated how many nucleated cells there were by amplifying reference gene primers. Produced via immunoSEQ multiplex PCR; TCRdb's table is partial and in-frame only. The D gene and trimming were derived from the DNA, and the V and J assignments and clone size from that table. The repertoire holds approximately 220,000 clones, with 70% to 90% as singletons. Germline loops: CDR1 LGHNA, CDR2 YNFKEQ. The CDR3 length is 13 residues. Trimming removed 4 bases from V and 8 bases from J, with 14 bases in between. The receptor's source is a man aged 55 to 69 with acute or convalescent COVID-19. J is TRBJ1-2 and V is TRBV4-2; D is ambiguous. Sequenced material: peripheral blood. CDR3 region: CASSREGSVGYTF. CDR3 sequence (DNA): TGTGCCAGCAGCCGGGAGGGCAGCGTAGGCTACACCTTC.